The 31 T cell receptor beta chains presented below share a single source sample, sequenced in a study of CD8 T cells in ankylosing spondylitis. One entry per CDR3 protein results from TCRdb running MiXCR on the 5' RACE reads. The table records roughly 130,000 distinct CDR3 sequences, around 7% of them present only once. Input material: blood, either unsorted or a sorted T cell fraction (not recorded which). The receptor set was obtained from a male donor with ankylosing spondylitis or in good health (not recorded which).

The rearrangement uses TRBV12-3 or TRBV12-4 and TRBJ1-1; 8 bases match TRBD1. With V trimmed by 5 bases and J by 5 bases, 10 bases remained unmatched. There are 15 residues in the CDR3. The CDR3 is CASSPTTGGGTEAFF. For the CDR3, the DNA is TGTGCCAGCAGTCCTACTACAGGGGGAGGGACTGAAGCTTTCTTT.

This clonotype has ten or more counts. This CDR3 reads CASSPPLREGTDTQYF. The CDR3 DNA reads TGTGCCAGCAGCCCTCCTTTGAGGGAGGGCACAGATACGCAGTATTTT. The rearrangement links TRBV7-8 to TRBJ2-3; weak D call: TRBD2 (6 bases). Deletions cut 5 bases from V and 1 base from J, with 16 bases between. The CDR3 length is 16 residues. Germline assignment: CDR1 SGHVS and CDR2 FQNEAQ.

In its sample, this clonotype was seen many times. The chain employs TRBV18 and TRBJ1-3; D is perhaps TRBD1 (6 bases). The germline V gene has CDR1 KGHSH and CDR2 LQKENI. CDR3 length equals 16 residues. V lost 5 bases, J lost 2 bases, and 16 bases lay in between. CDR3 sequence reads: CASSFSGTQAGNTIYF. The CDR3 DNA sequence: TGTGCCAGCTCATTTTCCGGGACACAAGCTGGAAACACCATATATTTT.

In this sample, this clonotype turned up many times. The V and J genes are TRBV9 and TRBJ2-2, with 8 positions matching TRBD1. CDR3 length: 15 amino acids. Per germline, CDR1 SGDLS and CDR2 YYNGEE. J gave up 1 base and V 10 bases, and 9 bases lay outside the gene matches. The CDR3 nucleotides are TGTGCCCCCGGGGCGGGACAGGAGAACACCGGGGAGCTGTTTTTT. Its protein product is CAPGAGQENTGELFF. Together with reference TRBV9 and TRBJ2-2, the CDR3 gives the full variable domain: DSGVTQTPKHLITATGQRVTLRCSPRSGDLSVYWYQQSLDQGLQFLIQYYNGEERAKGNILERFSAQQFPDLHSELNLSSLELGDSALYFCAPGAGQENTGELFFGEGSRLTVL.

This clonotype is medium-sized within its sample. The rearrangement links TRBV6-2 or TRBV6-3 to TRBJ1-1; D uncertain. The CDR3 extends over 14 amino acids. The germline V and J ends were trimmed by 6 bases and 1 base, with 12 bases remaining between them. The germline CDR1 and CDR2 sequences are MNHEY and SVGEGT. CDR3 protein: CASRPGWENTEAFF. The CDR3 bases are TGTGCCAGCAGACCCGGCTGGGAGAACACTGAAGCTTTCTTT.

In this sample, this clonotype turned up many times. This chain connects TRBV28 to TRBJ2-7; unclear D gene. Germline V gene lookup returns CDR1 MDHEN and CDR2 SYDVKM. With 5 bases removed from V and 1 base from J, the gap between germline ends came to 9 bases. This CDR3 is 13 amino acids long. The CDR3 nucleotides are TGTGCCAGCAGTACCACTACGTCCTACGAGCAGTACTTC. It codes for CASSTTTSYEQYF.

This clonotype appeared many times. CDR3 nucleotides: TGCGTCGCGGCGGGAGGAGATGAGCAGTACTTC. This gives the protein CVAAGGDEQYF. J is TRBJ2-7 and V is TRBV20-1; 8 nucleotides match TRBD2. Germline-derived CDR1 and CDR2 are DFQATT and SNEGSKA (reference sequence). This CDR3 has 11 residues.

In its sample, this clonotype was seen many times. This chain uses TRBV2 with TRBJ1-1; D is ambiguous. The CDR3 is made up of 15 amino acids. Trimming pared 4 bases from V and 1 base from J, leaving 13 bases between. Germline CDR1 and CDR2: SNHLY and FYNNEI. The DNA for the CDR3 is TGTGCCAGCAGTGTCGGCGGACCTTCGAACACTGAAGCTTTCTTT. Translated, it gives CASSVGGPSNTEAFF.

This clonotype was observed at least ten times. The genes are TRBV5-1 and TRBJ2-5; TRBD1 matches 10 bases. The V and J ends lost 7 bases and 3 bases, in that order; junction bases with no gene match: 3. The V gene's germline CDR1 is SGHRS and CDR2 YFSETQ. The CDR3 loop spans 13 amino acids. The CDR3 region is CASGQGVEETQYF. CDR3 DNA: TGCGCCAGCGGACAGGGGGTAGAAGAGACCCAGTACTTC.

The sample holds many counts of this clonotype. This chain joins TRBV6-2 or TRBV6-3 and TRBJ2-7; 14 bases line up with TRBD2. This CDR3 region has 14 residues. Germline loops: CDR1 MNHEY, CDR2 SVGEGT. Unmatched junction bases numbered 11, after V lost 8 bases and J lost 11 bases. The CDR3 loop reads CASLAAGLAGVKYF. The CDR3, as DNA: TGTGCCAGCCTCGCTGCGGGACTAGCGGGAGTTAAGTACTTC.

This clonotype appeared a few times. The V call is TRBV20-1, the J call TRBJ1-1, with D possibly matching TRBD1 (5 bases). This CDR3 is 13 amino acids long. Germline V gives CDR1 DFQATT, CDR2 SNEGSKA (reference sequence). Trimming cost V 1 base and J 1 base, with 7 bases left between them. CDR3 sequence (DNA): TGCAGTGCTAGAGGGGGCGGGAACACTGAAGCTTTCTTT. Amino acid sequence: CSARGGGNTEAFF.

This clonotype was seen many times. The chain links TRBV18 to TRBJ2-5; 11 nucleotides line up with TRBD1. The CDR3 has 16 residues. J gave up 5 bases and V 5 bases, and 10 bases lay outside the gene matches. CDR1 is KGHSH and CDR2 is LQKENI in the germline V gene. As DNA, the CDR3 is TGTGCCAGCTCATCTCCAGGGACAGGGGGTATGGAGACCCAGTACTTC. Its protein product is CASSSPGTGGMETQYF.

At least ten counts were recorded for this clonotype. The chain employs TRBV20-1 and TRBJ2-3; 8 bases match TRBD2. The V and J ends lost 5 bases and 3 bases, in that order; junction bases with no gene match: 13. The CDR3 consists of 16 residues. Germline V lookup: CDR1 DFQATT, CDR2 SNEGSKA (reference sequence). In DNA, the CDR3 is TGCAGTGCTGTTGCTGGCGGGAGGTTAAGTACAGATACGCAGTATTTT. Translating gives CSAVAGGRLSTDTQYF.

This clonotype was seen a handful of times. This rearrangement joins TRBV20-1 to TRBJ2-1, with D perhaps matching TRBD2 (5 bases). The ends were cut back, 5 bases at V and 4 bases at J, with 12 bases in the middle. The CDR3 runs to 13 residues. Germline V gene sequence: CDR1 DFQATT, CDR2 SNEGSKA (reference sequence). In DNA, the CDR3 is TGCAGTGCTTCTGGACTCACTTACAATGAGCAGTTCTTC. This sequence encodes CSASGLTYNEQFF.

This clonotype has ten or more counts. The CDR3 bases are TGTGCCAGCAGCCCCCGGACTAGCGGGACCACAGATACGCAGTATTTT. This codes for CASSPRTSGTTDTQYF. The gene calls are TRBV7-2 and TRBJ2-3; 12 nucleotides match TRBD2. V shed 5 bases and J 2 bases; nucleotides not matched to a gene: 5. This CDR3 has 16 amino acids. The germline gives CDR1 SGHTA, CDR2 FQGNSA.

This clonotype was counted ten times or more. The chain combines TRBV20-1 with TRBJ1-3; D is unclear. CDR1 is DFQATT, CDR2 SNEGSKA, per germline (reference sequence). This CDR3 is 13 amino acids long. V lost 6 bases and J 4 bases, leaving 13 bases between the germline ends. CDR3 amino acids: CSAGRTTGNTIYF. In DNA form, the CDR3 reads TGCAGTGCAGGACGTACAACAGGAAACACCATATATTTT.

This clonotype was counted at least ten times. The chain uses TRBV5-5 and TRBJ1-6; no definite D call. Trimming left V 3 bases short and J 0 bases short, with 10 bases between. CDR3 length: 16 amino acids. Germline CDR1 reads SGHKS; CDR2 reads YYEKEE (reference sequence). The CDR3 DNA reads as TGTGCCAGCAGCTGGGCGGAGAGCTCCTATAATTCACCCCTCCACTTT. As protein: CASSWAESSYNSPLHF.

This clonotype was recorded at least ten times. The rearrangement uses TRBV7-2 and TRBJ2-1, with D tentatively TRBD1 (6 bases). CDR1 and CDR2 (germline): SGHTA, FQGNSA. This CDR3 is 16 amino acids long. Trimming shortened V by 7 bases and J by 7 bases, and 23 bases separated the two germline ends. The CDR3 sequence is CASIRYPGQWSNEQFF. The CDR3 region has the DNA TGTGCCAGCATCCGCTATCCGGGACAATGGTCGAATGAGCAGTTCTTC.

This chain links TRBV7-9 with TRBJ1-1, with 8 nucleotides matching TRBD1. Germline V gives CDR1 SEHNR, CDR2 FQNEAQ (reference sequence). The V gene end was trimmed by 5 bases and the J gene end by 0 bases; junction bases not matched to a gene: 5. This CDR3 spans 15 amino acids. CDR3 nucleotide sequence: TGTGCCAGCAGCGCCAGGACAGGGCTGAACACTGAAGCTTTCTTT. This translates into CASSARTGLNTEAFF.

CDR3 DNA: TGCGCCAGCAGCTTGCGGGGGTCTGACACAGATACGCAGTATTTT. Encoded protein: CASSLRGSDTDTQYF. This sequence joins TRBV5-1 and TRBJ2-3, with a weak D call TRBD2 (6 bases). The germline CDR1 and CDR2 sequences are SGHRS and YFSETQ. V lost 1 base, J lost 2 bases, and 11 bases lay in between. The CDR3 has 15 amino acids.

Ten or more counts support this clonotype. The rearrangement links TRBV20-1 to TRBJ1-2, with D maybe TRBD1 (6 bases). Germline V lookup: CDR1 DFQATT, CDR2 SNEGSKA (reference sequence). This CDR3 region has 15 residues. Here the CDR3 DNA reads TGCAAACCCCCAGCCCGGGACACCCTACTATGTGGCTACACCTTC. It yields the protein CKPPARDTLLCGYTF.

Many counts were recorded for this clonotype. The chain couples TRBV7-9 to TRBJ2-3; a possible D gene is TRBD2 (6 bases). Trimming left V 4 bases short and J 2 bases short, with 13 bases between. CDR1 is SEHNR, CDR2 FQNEAQ, per germline (reference sequence). The CDR3 is 15 amino acids. CDR3 sequence reads: CASSSYAGSTDTQYF. The CDR3 coding sequence is TGTGCCAGCAGCTCCTACGCGGGGTCCACAGATACGCAGTATTTT.

This clonotype was picked up many times. This rearrangement joins TRBV7-9 to TRBJ2-1; TRBD2 matches 7 bases. The V segment lost 3 bases and the J segment 0 bases; nucleotides outside the gene matches: 8. The CDR3 has 17 residues. Germline CDR1 SEHNR, CDR2 FQNEAQ (reference sequence). The CDR3 is CASSFNPSGRSYNEQFF. The CDR3 DNA is TGTGCCAGCAGCTTTAACCCTAGCGGACGCTCCTACAATGAGCAGTTCTTC.

This clonotype was counted ten times or more. This sequence joins TRBV29-1 and TRBJ2-1; D might be TRBD1 or TRBD2, each matching 5 bases. The ends were cut back, 6 bases at V and 9 bases at J, with 15 bases in the middle. Germline V gene lookup returns CDR1 SQVTM and CDR2 ANQGSEA. The CDR3 has 12 residues. The CDR3 coding sequence is TGCAGCGTCCTCCGGGACCCCCGTGAGCAGTTCTTC. This gives the protein CSVLRDPREQFF.

There are many counts of this clonotype. This chain links TRBV14 with TRBJ2-7; no clear D gene. The length of the CDR3 is 12 residues. With 4 bases removed from V and 2 bases from J, the gap between germline ends came to 6 bases. The V gene's germline CDR1 is SGHDN and CDR2 FVKESK. The CDR3 here is CASSRTAYEQYF. DNA for the CDR3: TGTGCCAGCAGCCGAACAGCCTACGAGCAGTACTTC. The whole variable domain, remainder taken from reference TRBV14 and TRBJ2-7, is EAGVTQFPSHSVIEKGQTVTLRCDPISGHDNLYWYRRVMGKEIKFLLHFVKESKQDESGMPNNRFLAERTGGTYSTLKVQPAELEDSGVYFCASSRTAYEQYFGPGTRLTVT.

This clonotype was found many times. CDR3 loop: CSVLEGNQPQHF. The CDR3 coding sequence is TGCAGCGTTCTGGAGGGCAATCAGCCCCAGCATTTT. The chain recombines TRBV29-1 with TRBJ1-5; the D is unclear. With 5 bases removed from V and 2 bases from J, the gap between germline ends came to 7 bases. The CDR3 length is 12 residues. Germline CDR1 SQVTM, CDR2 ANQGSEA. The full variable domain, with the rest looked up from reference TRBV29-1 and TRBJ1-5, is SAVISQKPSRDICQRGTSLTIQCQVDSQVTMMFWYRQQPGQSLTLIATANQGSEATYESGFVIDKFPISRPNLTFSTLTVSNMSPEDSSIYLCSVLEGNQPQHFGDGTRLSIL.

This clonotype appeared many times. V gene TRBV20-1 combines with J gene TRBJ2-7; D gene ambiguous. Germline V gives CDR1 DFQATT, CDR2 SNEGSKA (reference sequence). The CDR3 totals 13 residues. The ends were cut back, 2 bases at V and 6 bases at J, with 14 bases in the middle. CDR3 region: CSARLPRFSEQYF. DNA for the CDR3: TGCAGTGCTAGACTTCCCAGGTTCAGCGAGCAGTACTTC.

The genes are TRBV6-5 and TRBJ2-7; weak D call: TRBD2 (5 bases). This CDR3 is 15 amino acids long. Germline CDR1 is MNHEY and CDR2 is SVGAGI. The V end lost 3 bases, the J end lost 5 bases, and 17 bases lay between the germline ends. CDR3 loop: CASSYSVSGSNEQYF. Written as DNA, the CDR3 is TGTGCCAGCAGTTATTCGGTGTCGGGGAGCAACGAGCAGTACTTC.

This clonotype was seen repeatedly, ten times or more. The V gene is TRBV2, the J gene TRBJ1-4; unclear D gene. CDR3 length: 14 residues. Germline-derived CDR1 and CDR2 are SNHLY and FYNNEI. Deletions cut 6 bases from V and 5 bases from J, with 13 bases between. CDR3 nucleotides: TGTGCCAGCAGGAGGGCGACTTCAAATGAAAAACTGTTTTTT. Translating gives CASRRATSNEKLFF.

This clonotype came up many times. The gene calls are TRBV28 and TRBJ2-5; 7 bases are shared with TRBD2. J was trimmed by 3 bases and V by 5 bases; bases with no gene match: 6. From germline, CDR1 is MDHEN and CDR2 SYDVKM. This CDR3 is 14 amino acids long. CDR3 coding DNA: TGTGCCAGCAGTGCGACCGGGACTAAAGAGACCCAGTACTTC. Protein: CASSATGTKETQYF.

In this sample, this clonotype turned up many times. V is TRBV4-3 and J is TRBJ1-1; tentative D call: TRBD1 (6 bases). Looked up from germline, CDR1 is LGHNA and CDR2 is YSLEER. Trimming pared 0 bases from V and 11 bases from J, leaving 16 bases between. This CDR3 has 14 residues. Here the CDR3 DNA reads TGCGCCAGCAGCCAAGATCTTGGTGCAGGGGAGGCTTTCTTT. It is translated as CASSQDLGAGEAFF.